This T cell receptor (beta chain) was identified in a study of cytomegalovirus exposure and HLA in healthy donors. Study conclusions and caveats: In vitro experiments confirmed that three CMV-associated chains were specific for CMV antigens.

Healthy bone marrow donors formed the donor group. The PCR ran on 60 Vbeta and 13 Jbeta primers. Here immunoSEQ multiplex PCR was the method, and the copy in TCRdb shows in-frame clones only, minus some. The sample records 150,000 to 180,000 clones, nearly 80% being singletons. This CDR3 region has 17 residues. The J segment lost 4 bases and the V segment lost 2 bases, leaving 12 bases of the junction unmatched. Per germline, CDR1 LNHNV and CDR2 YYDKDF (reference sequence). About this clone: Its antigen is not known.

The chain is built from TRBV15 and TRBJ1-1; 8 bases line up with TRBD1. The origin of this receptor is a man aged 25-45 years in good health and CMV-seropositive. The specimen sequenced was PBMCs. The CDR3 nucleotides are TGTGCCACCAGCAGATTTGGACAGGGAAAAGTTGGCACTGAAGCTTTCTTT. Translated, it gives CATSRFGQGKVGTEAFF.